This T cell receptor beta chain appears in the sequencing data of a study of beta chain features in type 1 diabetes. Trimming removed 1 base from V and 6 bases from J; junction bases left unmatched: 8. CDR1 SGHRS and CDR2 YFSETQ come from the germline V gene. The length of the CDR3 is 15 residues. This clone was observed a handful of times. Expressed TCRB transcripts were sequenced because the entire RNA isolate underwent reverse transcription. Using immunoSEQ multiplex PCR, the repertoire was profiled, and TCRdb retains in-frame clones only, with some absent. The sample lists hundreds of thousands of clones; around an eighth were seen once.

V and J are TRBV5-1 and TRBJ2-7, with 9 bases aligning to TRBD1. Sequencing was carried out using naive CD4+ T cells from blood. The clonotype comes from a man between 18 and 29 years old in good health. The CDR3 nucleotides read TGCGCCAGCAGCTTGATGGGACAGGGAGCGGGCGAGCAGTACTTC. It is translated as CASSLMGQGAGEQYF.